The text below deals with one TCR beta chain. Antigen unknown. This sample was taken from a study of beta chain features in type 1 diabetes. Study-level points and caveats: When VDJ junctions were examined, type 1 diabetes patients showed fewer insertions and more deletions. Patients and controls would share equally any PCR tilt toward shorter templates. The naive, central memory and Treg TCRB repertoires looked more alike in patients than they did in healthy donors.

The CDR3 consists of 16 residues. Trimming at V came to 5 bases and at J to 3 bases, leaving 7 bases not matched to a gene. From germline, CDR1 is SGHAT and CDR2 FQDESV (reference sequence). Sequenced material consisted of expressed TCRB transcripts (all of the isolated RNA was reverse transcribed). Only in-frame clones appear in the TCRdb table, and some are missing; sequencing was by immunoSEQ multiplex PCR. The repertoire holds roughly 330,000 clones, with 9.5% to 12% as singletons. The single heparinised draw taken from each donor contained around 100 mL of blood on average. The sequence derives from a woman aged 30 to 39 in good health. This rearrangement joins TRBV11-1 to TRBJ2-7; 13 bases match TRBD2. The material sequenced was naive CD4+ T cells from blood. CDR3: CASSPRTSGSIYEQYF. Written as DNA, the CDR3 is TGTGCCAGCAGCCCGCGGACTAGCGGGAGTATCTACGAGCAGTACTTC.